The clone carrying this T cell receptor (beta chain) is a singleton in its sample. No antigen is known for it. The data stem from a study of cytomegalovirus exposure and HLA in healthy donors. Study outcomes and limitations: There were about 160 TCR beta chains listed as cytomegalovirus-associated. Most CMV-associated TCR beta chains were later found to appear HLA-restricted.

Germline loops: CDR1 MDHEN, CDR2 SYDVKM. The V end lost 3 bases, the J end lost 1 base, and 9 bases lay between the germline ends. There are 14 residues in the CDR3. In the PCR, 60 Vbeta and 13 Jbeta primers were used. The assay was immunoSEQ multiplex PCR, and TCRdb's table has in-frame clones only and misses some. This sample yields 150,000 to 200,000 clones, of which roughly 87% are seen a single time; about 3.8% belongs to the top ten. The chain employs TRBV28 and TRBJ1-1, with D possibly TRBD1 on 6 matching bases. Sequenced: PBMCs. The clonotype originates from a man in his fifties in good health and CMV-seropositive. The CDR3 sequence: CASSFPRGNTEAFF. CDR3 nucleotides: TGTGCCAGCAGTTTCCCCAGGGGGAACACTGAAGCTTTCTTT.